A selection of T cell receptor beta chains follows, all from one sample in a study of identical twins. Each CDR3 protein is one row after TCRdb ran MiXCR on the 5' RACE reads. In the table there are 300,000 to 400,000 distinct CDR3 sequences, 9% to 15% of which are singletons. The data were also submitted as part of a second study, on yellow fever vaccine responses in identical twins.

Sequencing input: CD8+ T cells sorted from blood. These receptor sequences come from a woman between 18 and 30 years old in good health. Each CDR3 is given with its conserved first and last residue. D genes are given only for firm matches. Size is omitted from some rows. Given values are once, few, many or a class for expanded clones.

TRBV25-1	once	TRBJ2-7	NA	CASSEPGLYEQYF	TGTGCCAGCAGTGAGCCAGGGTTATACGAGCAGTACTTC
TRBV27	few	TRBJ2-7	TRBD1	CASSLGTGAAEQYF	TGTGCCAGCAGTTTAGGGACAGGGGCGGCCGAGCAGTACTTC
TRBV28	few	TRBJ2-3	TRBD2	CASSTTSGGRDTQYF	TGTGCCAGCAGTACTACTAGCGGGGGTCGTGATACGCAGTATTTT
TRBV4-1	few	TRBJ2-5	TRBD1	CASSTRDRASETQYF	TGCGCCAGCAGCACCCGGGACAGGGCGTCCGAGACCCAGTACTTC
TRBV2	NA	TRBJ2-1	NA	CASSRDQYNEQFF	TGTGCCAGCAGTAGGGACCAATACAATGAGCAGTTCTTC
TRBV28	NA	TRBJ2-2	NA	CASSLRGAGTGELFF	TGTGCCAGCAGTTTACGGGGCGCAGGGACCGGGGAGCTGTTTTTT
TRBV10-2	few	TRBJ1-2	NA	CASSAGGDYGYTF	TGCGCCAGCAGTGCTGGGGGCGACTATGGCTACACCTTC
TRBV4-1	NA	TRBJ2-7	TRBD2	CASSLPPSGSGYEQYF	TGCGCCAGCAGCCTTCCCCCTAGCGGGAGCGGTTACGAGCAGTACTTC
TRBV3-1	few	TRBJ2-1	TRBD2	CASSQSRTSGGGAYNEQFF	TGTGCCAGCAGCCAGTCTCGGACTAGCGGAGGGGGGGCCTACAATGAGCAGTTCTTC
TRBV6-1	few	TRBJ2-7	TRBD2	CASSEGLAGAYEQYF	TGTGCCAGCAGTGAGGGACTAGCGGGAGCCTACGAGCAGTACTTC
TRBV14	NA	TRBJ2-1	NA	CASSLRLAREGGEQFF	TGTGCCAGCAGCCTGCGACTAGCCCGCGAAGGGGGTGAGCAGTTCTTC
TRBV12-3/TRBV12-4	NA	TRBJ1-5	NA	CASTSGSGNQPQHF	TGTGCCAGCACGTCAGGGTCGGGCAATCAGCCCCAGCATTTT
TRBV5-1	few	TRBJ2-3	TRBD2	CASSLASGGARTQYF	TGCGCCAGCAGCTTGGCCAGCGGGGGGGCCAGGACGCAGTATTTT
TRBV7-6	NA	TRBJ1-2	TRBD1	CASSFNTGTGNYRYTF	TGTGCCAGCAGCTTTAACACCGGGACAGGGAACTATCGCTACACCTTC
TRBV6-2/TRBV6-3	few	TRBJ2-5	TRBD1	CASSYVPILDRVTALQETQYF	TGTGCCAGCAGTTATGTCCCGATACTGGACAGGGTCACTGCCCTCCAAGAGACCCAGTACTTC
TRBV6-2/TRBV6-3	few	TRBJ2-5	NA	CASSYGPSQTQYF	TGTGCCAGCAGTTACGGGCCTAGTCAGACCCAGTACTTC
TRBV28	few	TRBJ2-3	TRBD2	CASSFFFPTSGRSSDTQYF	TGTGCCAGCAGTTTTTTCTTCCCGACTAGCGGGAGATCGTCAGATACGCAGTATTTT
TRBV28	few	TRBJ2-7	TRBD1	CASSQTGTVSSYEQYF	TGTGCCAGCAGTCAAACCGGGACAGTAAGCTCCTACGAGCAGTACTTC
TRBV7-6	NA	TRBJ1-1	NA	CASSTRGAGGEAFF	TGTGCCAGCAGCACAAGGGGCGCCGGGGGTGAAGCTTTCTTT
TRBV4-2	NA	TRBJ2-7	NA	CASSRGLGSYEQYF	TGTGCCAGCAGCCGCGGATTAGGGTCCTACGAGCAGTACTTC
TRBV11-1	NA	TRBJ2-1	TRBD1	CASSLDLAGQGAISYNEQFF	TGTGCCAGCAGCTTAGACCTCGCGGGACAGGGGGCGATCTCCTACAATGAGCAGTTCTTC
TRBV2	NA	TRBJ2-4	NA	CASSEQGSGALLAKNIQYF	TGTGCCAGCAGTGAACAAGGTAGCGGAGCTCTATTAGCCAAAAACATTCAGTACTTC
TRBV29-1	NA	TRBJ2-1	TRBD2	CSVLATGNEQFF	TGCAGCGTACTAGCGACGGGCAATGAGCAGTTCTTC
TRBV5-6	few	TRBJ2-1	NA	CASSLGEWNEQFF	TGTGCCAGCAGCTTGGGGGAGTGGAATGAGCAGTTCTTC
TRBV7-9	few	TRBJ2-5	TRBD1	CASSTDRGQETQYF	TGTGCCAGCAGCACCGACAGGGGCCAAGAGACCCAGTACTTC
TRBV28	NA	TRBJ2-2	NA	CASSLQPGDTGELFF	TGTGCCAGCAGTTTACAACCGGGAGACACCGGGGAGCTGTTTTTT
TRBV12-3/TRBV12-4	many	TRBJ1-5	NA	CASSLSGANNQPQHF	TGTGCCAGCAGTTTATCGGGGGCGAACAATCAGCCCCAGCATTTT
TRBV12-3/TRBV12-4	NA	TRBJ1-2	TRBD1	CASSPGTGGASYGYTF	TGTGCCAGCAGTCCCGGGACAGGGGGCGCGAGCTATGGCTACACCTTC
TRBV12-3/TRBV12-4	NA	TRBJ2-1	TRBD2	CASSQIGLAGGEQFF	TGTGCCAGCAGTCAAATCGGACTAGCGGGAGGTGAGCAGTTCTTC
TRBV15	NA	TRBJ2-1	NA	CATSRPGLPYSFF	TGTGCCACCAGCAGACCCGGACTTCCGTACTCGTTCTTC
TRBV4-2	NA	TRBJ2-1	NA	CASSQDRPYNEQFF	TGTGCCAGCAGCCAAGATCGGCCCTACAATGAGCAGTTCTTC
TRBV11-2	many	TRBJ2-3	NA	CASSLTWGDTDTQYF	TGTGCCAGCAGCCTGACATGGGGCGACACAGATACGCAGTATTTT
TRBV20-1	few	TRBJ2-1	NA	CSARNLYNEQFF	TGCAGTGCTAGAAACCTTTACAATGAGCAGTTCTTC